These T cell receptor beta chains were read from a single sample in a study of cytomegalovirus exposure and HLA in healthy donors. Profiled with immunoSEQ multiplex PCR; TCRdb holds only in-frame clones, not every one. The table records 45,000 to 60,000 clones, around 80% of them present only once. Sequencing was carried out using PBMCs. The receptors here all came from a man aged 25 to 40 in good health and CMV-seropositive. CDR3s include the opening cysteine and the closing phenylalanine or tryptophan. Each record gives: CDR3 DNA, CDR3 protein, J gene, V gene, clone size, D gene. D genes are given only for firm matches. Clone size is stated in some rows and not others, as once, few, many or a class when expanded.

CDR3 DNA: TGTGCCAGCAGTCTAGTGGCTGGAAACACCATATATTTT
CDR3 protein: CASSLVAGNTIYF
J gene: TRBJ1-3
V gene: TRBV7-9
clone size: .
D gene: .

CDR3 DNA: TGCGCCAGCAGCTTGTCGGGGGTCAATCAGCCCCAGCATTTT
CDR3 protein: CASSLSGVNQPQHF
J gene: TRBJ1-5
V gene: TRBV5-1
clone size: .
D gene: .

CDR3 DNA: TGTGCCTGGAGTTCAGGCGGGGGGGCCGGGGATACGCAGTATTTT
CDR3 protein: CAWSSGGGAGDTQYF
J gene: TRBJ2-3
V gene: TRBV30
clone size: .
D gene: TRBD2

CDR3 DNA: TGCAGCGTCCAAACAGGAAACGAGCAGTACTTC
CDR3 protein: CSVQTGNEQYF
J gene: TRBJ2-7
V gene: TRBV29-1
clone size: .
D gene: .

CDR3 DNA: TGTGCCAGTAGTATAGGAGCGGGGATCCAAGAGACCCAGTACTTC
CDR3 protein: CASSIGAGIQETQYF
J gene: TRBJ2-5
V gene: TRBV19
clone size: once
D gene: TRBD2

CDR3 DNA: TGTGCCTGGAGTACAGGGGGAGAAAAACTGTTTTTT
CDR3 protein: CAWSTGGEKLFF
J gene: TRBJ1-4
V gene: TRBV30
clone size: .
D gene: TRBD1

CDR3 DNA: TGTGCCAGCAGCGTAGGAGGGACTAGTGTGGGCTCCATTCAGTACTTC
CDR3 protein: CASSVGGTSVGSIQYF
J gene: TRBJ2-4
V gene: TRBV9
clone size: .
D gene: TRBD2

CDR3 DNA: TGTGCCAGCAGCTCAAGGGGGACAGGTTTTGTTATTGGTGAGCAGTTCTTC
CDR3 protein: CASSSRGTGFVIGEQFF
J gene: TRBJ2-1
V gene: TRBV2
clone size: .
D gene: TRBD1

CDR3 DNA: TGTGCCAGCAGCACGGGACAGGGAGTCACGGAGACCCAGTACTTC
CDR3 protein: CASSTGQGVTETQYF
J gene: TRBJ2-5
V gene: TRBV5-8
clone size: .
D gene: TRBD1

CDR3 DNA: TGCAGCGTCCACAGCGGGGGCACAGATACGCAGTATTTT
CDR3 protein: CSVHSGGTDTQYF
J gene: TRBJ2-3
V gene: TRBV29-1
clone size: .
D gene: TRBD2

CDR3 DNA: TGTGCCAGCTCACTTTCAGGGGGCGCGGACTATGGCTACACCTTC
CDR3 protein: CASSLSGGADYGYTF
J gene: TRBJ1-2
V gene: TRBV18
clone size: .
D gene: TRBD1

CDR3 DNA: TGTGCCAGCTCACCAAGAGACAGGGGGCCTTCCGACTATGGCTACACCTTC
CDR3 protein: CASSPRDRGPSDYGYTF
J gene: TRBJ1-2
V gene: TRBV18
clone size: .
D gene: TRBD1

CDR3 DNA: TGTGCCATCATGAAGCGGGGGGACTCCTACGAGCAGTACTTC
CDR3 protein: CAIMKRGDSYEQYF
J gene: TRBJ2-7
V gene: TRBV10-3
clone size: .
D gene: TRBD2

CDR3 DNA: TGCGCCAGCAGTGAGTCTTCACAGAGCTATGGCTACCCCTTC
CDR3 protein: CASSESSQSYGYPF
J gene: TRBJ1-2
V gene: TRBV10-2
clone size: .
D gene: .

CDR3 DNA: TGCGCCAGCAGATCCGGGACAGGGAACACTGAAGCTTTCTTT
CDR3 protein: CASRSGTGNTEAFF
J gene: TRBJ1-1
V gene: TRBV10-1
clone size: .
D gene: TRBD1

CDR3 DNA: TGTGCCAGCAGTTACTCCGCCGGGACAGGCTCCTACGAGCAGTACTTC
CDR3 protein: CASSYSAGTGSYEQYF
J gene: TRBJ2-7
V gene: TRBV6-6
clone size: .
D gene: TRBD1